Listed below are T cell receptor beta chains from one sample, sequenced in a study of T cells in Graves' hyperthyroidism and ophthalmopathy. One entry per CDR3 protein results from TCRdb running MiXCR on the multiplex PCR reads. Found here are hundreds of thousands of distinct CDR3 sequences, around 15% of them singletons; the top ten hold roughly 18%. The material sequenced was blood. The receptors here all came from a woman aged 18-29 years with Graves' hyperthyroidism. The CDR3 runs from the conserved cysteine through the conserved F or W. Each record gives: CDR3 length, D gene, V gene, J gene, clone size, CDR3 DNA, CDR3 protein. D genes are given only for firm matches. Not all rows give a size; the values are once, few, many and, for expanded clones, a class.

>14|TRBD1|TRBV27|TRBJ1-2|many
TGTGCCAGCGGGAACCGGGACAGAGGCTATGGCTACACCTTC
CASGNRDRGYGYTF
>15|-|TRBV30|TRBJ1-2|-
TGTGCCTGGAAAGGGATCGGGACGGACGTCTATGGCTACACCTTC
CAWKGIGTDVYGYTF
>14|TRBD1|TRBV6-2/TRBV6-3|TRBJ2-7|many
TGTGCCAGCAGTAAGACAGGGAGCTCCTACGAGCAGTACTTC
CASSKTGSSYEQYF
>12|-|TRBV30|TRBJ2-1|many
TGTGCCTGGGGGGAAACAGACAATGAGCAGTTCTTC
CAWGETDNEQFF
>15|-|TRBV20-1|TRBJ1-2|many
TGCAGTGCTTCGAACCCACAGAAGACTAACTATGGCTACACCTTC
CSASNPQKTNYGYTF
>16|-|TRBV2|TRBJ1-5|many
TGTGCCAGCAGACCGGACTCACAGGGATACAATCAGCCCCAGCATTTT
CASRPDSQGYNQPQHF
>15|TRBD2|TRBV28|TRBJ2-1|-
TGTGCCAGCAGGCTAGCGGGAGGGCCTCACAATGAGCAGTTCTTC
CASRLAGGPHNEQFF
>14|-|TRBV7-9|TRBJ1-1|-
TGTGCCAGCAGCCCTCCGGGGTTGACCACTGAAGCTTTCTTT
CASSPPGLTTEAFF
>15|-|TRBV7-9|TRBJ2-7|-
TGTGCCAGCAGCCCAGGGGCAGGCCTACTCTACGAGCAGTACTTC
CASSPGAGLLYEQYF
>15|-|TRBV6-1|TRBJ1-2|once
TGTGCCAGCAGCCCCCCCGGCAGGGGTAACTATGGCTACACCTTC
CASSPPGRGNYGYTF
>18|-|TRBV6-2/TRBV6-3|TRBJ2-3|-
TGTGCCAGCAGTTACCCCGAGGAGGGGCTAACCATTTGGGATACGCAGTATTTT
CASSYPEEGLTIWDTQYF
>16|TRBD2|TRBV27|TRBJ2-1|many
TGTGCCAGCAGTATCCTTCTAGCGGGAGGCGCCAATGAGCAGTTCTTC
CASSILLAGGANEQFF
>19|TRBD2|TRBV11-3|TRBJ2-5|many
TGTGCCAGCAGCTTAGTGAACCTAGCGGGGGGACCATACCAAGAGACCCAGTACTTC
CASSLVNLAGGPYQETQYF
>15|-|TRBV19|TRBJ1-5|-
TGTGCCAGTAGTATCGATAGGGGACGTTGGCAGCCCCAGCATTTT
CASSIDRGRWQPQHF
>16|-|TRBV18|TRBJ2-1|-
TGTGCCAGCTCACTGGAGCGGGCCAGCTCCTACAATGAGCAGTTCTTC
CASSLERASSYNEQFF
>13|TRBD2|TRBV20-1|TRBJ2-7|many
TGCAGTGCACAGGCAAGCGGGACCTACGAGCAGTACTTC
CSAQASGTYEQYF
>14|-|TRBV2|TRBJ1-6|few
TGTGCCAGCAGTGAATCTGGAGACAAATTCACCCTCCACTTT
CASSESGDKFTLHF
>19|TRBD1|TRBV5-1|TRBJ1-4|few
TGCGCCAGCAGCTTGGCGGGGACAGGTCGGCCCGCGGCGGGTGAAAAACTGTTTTTT
CASSLAGTGRPAAGEKLFF
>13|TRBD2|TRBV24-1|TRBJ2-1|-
TGTGCCACCAGTTCTAAACCAGGGACTAGTCCGTTCTTC
CATSSKPGTSPFF
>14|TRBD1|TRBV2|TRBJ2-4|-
TGTGCCAGCGGGGACAGGCTAGCCAAAAACATTCAGTACTTC
CASGDRLAKNIQYF
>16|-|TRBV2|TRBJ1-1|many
TGTGCCAGCAGTGGGGCGGGGTACGATAAAGGCACTGAAGCTTTCTTT
CASSGAGYDKGTEAFF
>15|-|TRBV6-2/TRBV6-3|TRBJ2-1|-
TGTGCCAGCAGTTACCGCAGATACTCCTACAATGAGCAGTTCTTC
CASSYRRYSYNEQFF
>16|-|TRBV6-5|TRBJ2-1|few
TGTGCCAGCAGTTACGAACCACAGGGCTCCTACAATGAGCAGTTCTTC
CASSYEPQGSYNEQFF
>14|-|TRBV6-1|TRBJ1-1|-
TGTGCCAGCACCAGGGCCCCGGGTCGCACTGAAGCTTTCTTT
CASTRAPGRTEAFF
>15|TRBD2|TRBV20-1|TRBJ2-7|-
TGCAGTGCTAGTGGGACTAGCGGGAGTAGGTACGAGCAGTACTTC
CSASGTSGSRYEQYF
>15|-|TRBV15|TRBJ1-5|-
TGTGCCACCAGCAGGGGGGTGAGGAGCAATCAGCCCCAGCATTTT
CATSRGVRSNQPQHF